This T cell receptor (beta chain) came from a study of graft-versus-host responses after intestinal transplantation. Only in-frame clones appear in the TCRdb table, and some are missing; sequencing was by immunoSEQ multiplex PCR. The sample has 90,000 to 100,000 clones, roughly nine tenths seen once. A word on this clone: Its antigen is not identified.

V lost 8 bases, J lost 1 base, and 17 bases lay in between. Germline CDR1 is MDHEN and CDR2 is SYDVKM. The CDR3 has 16 residues. The gene calls are TRBV28 and TRBJ2-2; perhaps TRBD1 as D (5 bases). Sequenced here: unstimulated CD8+ T cells sorted from spleen or lymph node cells, sampled before intestinal transplant. The clonotype was recovered from a human donor who received an intestinal transplant. CDR3 nucleotide sequence: TGTGCCAGCGTCGCTTCGGACATACTGAACACCGGGGAGCTGTTTTTT. It yields the protein CASVASDILNTGELFF.